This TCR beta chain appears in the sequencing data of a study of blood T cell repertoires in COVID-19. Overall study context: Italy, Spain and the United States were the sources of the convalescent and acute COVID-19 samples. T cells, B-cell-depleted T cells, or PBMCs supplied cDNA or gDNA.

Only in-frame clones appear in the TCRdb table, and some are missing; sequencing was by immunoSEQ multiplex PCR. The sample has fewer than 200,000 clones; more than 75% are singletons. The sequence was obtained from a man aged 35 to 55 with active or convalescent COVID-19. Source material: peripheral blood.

CDR3: CAWSHPGRMLGTEAFF. CDR3 coding DNA: TGTGCCTGGAGTCACCCAGGGAGGATGTTAGGTACTGAAGCTTTCTTT. V usage is TRBV30 and J usage is TRBJ1-1; D might be TRBD1 (5 bases). Germline-derived CDR1 and CDR2 are GTSNPN and SVGIG (reference sequence). The length of the CDR3 is 16 residues. V lost 2 bases to trimming and J lost 5 bases, with 21 bases between them.